This T cell receptor beta chain was recorded in a study of blood T cell repertoires in COVID-19. Overall study: Some COVID-19 samples were acute and others convalescent; all came from the United States, Italy and Spain.

Here immunoSEQ multiplex PCR was the method, and the copy in TCRdb shows in-frame clones only, minus some. This table has fewer than 350,000 clones, approximately 90% appearing once. CDR3 size: 12 residues. Trimming took off 9 bases at V and 5 bases at J, with 13 bases between the two ends. Germline V CDR1 and CDR2: MNHEY, SMNVEV (reference sequence). What was sequenced was peripheral blood. The source is a woman aged 30 to 39 with COVID-19, enrolled during active disease. The V call is TRBV27, the J call TRBJ1-2; D might be TRBD1 (5 bases). The CDR3: CASRAGPYGYTF. The CDR3 nucleotides read TGTGCCAGTCGGGCAGGGCCTTATGGCTACACCTTC.